Detailed here is one T cell receptor beta chain. The CDR3 consists of 12 residues. V was pared by 0 bases and J by 3 bases, with 3 bases between. CDR1 and CDR2 from the germline V gene are SGHTA and FQGNSA. In the authors' workflow: Amplification of reference gene primers provided the estimated nucleated cell counts. The assay was immunoSEQ multiplex PCR, and TCRdb's table has in-frame clones only and misses some. The V and J calls and clone size are taken from that table; D and trimming were inferred from the DNA. Among around 60,000 clones listed, 86% were seen once. This entry comes from a study of blood T cell repertoires in COVID-19. Whole-study context: The origin of the acute and convalescent COVID-19 samples was the United States, Italy and Spain.

The clonotype was recovered from a woman aged 80 or over with acute or convalescent COVID-19. The sequencing input was peripheral blood. This chain connects TRBV7-2 to TRBJ2-7; D not certain. CDR3 nucleotides: TGTGCCAGCAGCTTAGCCCACTACGAGCAGTACTTC. Translating gives CASSLAHYEQYF.